The 27 T cell receptor beta chains in this list originate from one sample, sequenced in a study of blood T cell repertoires in COVID-19. TCRdb's copy holds only in-frame clones and misses some; the assay was immunoSEQ multiplex PCR. The table records about 230,000 clones, 83% of them present only once. The material sequenced was peripheral blood. The receptors were sampled from a woman under 40 with COVID-19, enrolled during active disease.

In this sample, this clone turned up once. The V gene is TRBV20-1, the J gene TRBJ1-1; D gene ambiguous. V lost 1 base and J 5 bases, leaving 5 bases between the germline ends. The V gene's germline CDR1 is DFQATT and CDR2 SNEGSKA (reference sequence). There are 11 residues in the CDR3. The CDR3 region is CSARVGTEAFF. The CDR3 DNA sequence: TGCAGTGCTAGAGTCGGGACTGAAGCTTTCTTT.

The chain has TRBV9 and TRBJ1-1, with D possibly matching TRBD1 (5 bases). The CDR3 totals 11 residues. V was pared by 3 bases and J by 6 bases, with 6 bases between. CDR1 SGDLS and CDR2 YYNGEE come from the germline V gene. The CDR3 is CASSGGAEAFF. In nucleotides, the CDR3 is TGTGCCAGCAGCGGGGGGGCTGAAGCTTTCTTT.

This clone was observed a few times. CDR3 DNA: TGCGCCAGCAGCCCCGACACCGAGCAGTACTTC. The encoded protein is CASSPDTEQYF. The V gene is TRBV5-1, the J gene TRBJ2-7, with D uncertain. The CDR3 is made up of 11 amino acids. Germline lookup yields CDR1 SGHRS and CDR2 YFSETQ. Trimming took off 4 bases at V and 6 bases at J, with 8 bases between the two ends.

This clone was seen more than once but under ten times. The chain has TRBV6-5 and TRBJ1-5; 10 nucleotides agree with TRBD1. V shed 4 bases and J 5 bases; nucleotides not matched to a gene: 5. CDR1 and CDR2 (germline): MNHEY, SVGAGI. This CDR3 has 15 residues. CDR3 loop: CASSWTGTGDQPQHF. CDR3 nucleotides: TGTGCCAGCAGTTGGACCGGGACAGGGGATCAGCCCCAGCATTTT.

This chain connects TRBV3-1 (or the pseudogene TRBV3-2) to TRBJ2-7; possible D gene TRBD2, 7 bases. The CDR3 loop spans 13 amino acids. Germline V gene sequence: CDR1 LGHDT, CDR2 YNNKEL (reference sequence). Trimming stripped 4 bases from V and 7 bases from J, with 14 bases between. CDR3 nucleotide sequence: TGTGCCAGCAGCCCTCGGCGGGGGCTGGAGCAGTACTTC. It codes for CASSPRRGLEQYF.

V usage is TRBV6-1 and J usage is TRBJ1-6, with D hard to call. V lost 1 base and J 3 bases, leaving 7 bases between the germline ends. CDR3 size: 15 residues. CDR1 is MNHNS and CDR2 is SASEGT in the germline V gene. In DNA form, the CDR3 reads TGTGCCAGCAGTGAAGACAGAGACTATAATTCACCCCTCCACTTT. Protein: CASSEDRDYNSPLHF.

The chain uses TRBV29-1 and TRBJ2-2, with TRBD2 matching 12 bases. The CDR3 length is 13 residues. CDR1 is SQVTM, CDR2 ANQGSEA, per germline. The V gene end was trimmed by 6 bases and the J gene end by 6 bases; junction bases not matched to a gene: 2. The CDR3 loop reads CSVLAGGAGELFF. The DNA of the CDR3 is TGCAGCGTCCTAGCGGGAGGGGCCGGGGAGCTGTTTTTT.

V usage is TRBV5-1 and J usage is TRBJ2-2; TRBD1 is a possible D gene (6 bases). Deletions cut 0 bases from V and 10 bases from J, with 10 bases between. The CDR3 has 13 residues. Germline assignment: CDR1 SGHRS and CDR2 YFSETQ. This CDR3 reads CASSLGTAEELFF. The CDR3 DNA follows: TGCGCCAGCAGCTTGGGGACAGCCGAGGAGCTGTTTTTT.

In the case of this clone: Other nucleotide sequences in the sample specify the same CDR3. The chain links TRBV9 to TRBJ1-2; a possible D gene is TRBD1 (5 bases). This CDR3 contains 14 residues. V lost 0 bases to trimming and J lost 4 bases, with 10 bases between them. CDR1 is SGDLS, CDR2 YYNGEE, per germline. CDR3 sequence reads: CASSVGQGIYGYTF. The DNA for the CDR3 is TGTGCCAGCAGCGTAGGGCAGGGAATCTATGGCTACACCTTC. Supplemented by reference TRBV9 and TRBJ1-2, the full variable domain reads DSGVTQTPKHLITATGQRVTLRCSPRSGDLSVYWYQQSLDQGLQFLIQYYNGEERAKGNILERFSAQQFPDLHSELNLSSLELGDSALYFCASSVGQGIYGYTFGSGTRLTVV.

CDR3 in DNA: TGTGCCTGGAGTGGGTACAGGGGGCAAGAGACCCAGTACTTC. Protein product: CAWSGYRGQETQYF. The chain carries TRBV30 and TRBJ2-5; 8 nucleotides match TRBD1. CDR1 is GTSNPN and CDR2 is SVGIG in the germline V gene (reference sequence). Trimming removed 1 base from V and 2 bases from J; junction bases left unmatched: 3. This CDR3 contains 14 residues. The full variable domain, its missing parts supplied by reference TRBV30 and TRBJ2-5, is SQTIHQWPATLVQPVGSPLSLECTVEGTSNPNLYWYRQAAGRGLQLLFYSVGIGQISSEVPQNLSASRPQDRQFILSSKKLLLSDSGFYLCAWSGYRGQETQYFGPGTRLLVL.

The CDR3 nucleotides read TGTGCCAGCCGAAGGGGGGGCTACGAGCAGTACTTC. It codes for CASRRGGYEQYF. This chain uses TRBV27 with TRBJ2-7, with D perhaps TRBD2 (7 bases). Trimming stripped 8 bases from V and 3 bases from J, with 11 bases between. From germline, CDR1 is MNHEY and CDR2 SMNVEV (reference sequence). There are 12 residues in the CDR3.

A remark on this clone: A read error may produce the germline difference seen at one junction end. The rearrangement links TRBV29-1 to TRBJ2-3; 7 bases line up with TRBD1. The germline V gene has CDR1 SQVTM and CDR2 ANQGSEA. This CDR3 has 12 amino acids. Here the CDR3 reads CSVEALSGTDSF. For the CDR3, the DNA is TGCAGCGTTGAAGCCCTTTCCGGGACAGATTCATTT.

V and J are TRBV6-6 and TRBJ1-1; 9 bases align to TRBD1. CDR3 length: 13 residues. The V and J ends lost 8 bases and 5 bases, in that order; junction bases with no gene match: 6. The germline gives CDR1 MNHNY, CDR2 SVGAGI (reference sequence). In DNA, the CDR3 is TGTGCCAGCGACCGGACAGGGGAAACTGAAGCTTTCTTT. Amino acids: CASDRTGETEAFF.

This chain links TRBV5-8 with TRBJ1-5; D perhaps matches TRBD1 (5 bases). This CDR3 has 14 residues. The germline V gene has CDR1 SGHTS and CDR2 YDEGEE. With 5 bases removed from V and 6 bases from J, the gap between germline ends came to 15 bases. The CDR3 loop is CASRAGGGTQPQHF. The CDR3 DNA follows: TGTGCCAGCAGGGCAGGAGGCGGGACTCAGCCCCAGCATTTT.

The chain combines TRBV7-8 with TRBJ2-2; TRBD2 matches 8 bases. The germline CDR1 and CDR2 sequences are SGHVS and FQNEAQ. The junction had 7 bases not matched to a gene; V was cut back by 6 bases and J by 4 bases. The CDR3 spans 15 residues. DNA for the CDR3: TGTGCCAGCAGAAGCGCGGGGGGCCCCACCGGGGAGCTGTTTTTT. This codes for CASRSAGGPTGELFF. Full variable domain (outside the CDR3, taken from reference TRBV7-8 and TRBJ2-2): GAGVSQSPRYKVAKRGQDVALRCDPISGHVSLFWYQQALGQGPEFLTYFQNEAQLDKSGLPSDRFFAERPEGSVSTLKIQRTQQEDSAVYLCASRSAGGPTGELFFGEGSRLTVL.

In its sample, this clone was seen once. The V and J genes are TRBV6-5 and TRBJ2-7; no reliable D call. The CDR3 is 13 amino acids. Trimming stripped 4 bases from V and 3 bases from J, with 10 bases between. In germline, CDR1 is MNHEY, CDR2 SVGAGI. The DNA of the CDR3 is TGTGCCAGCAGTTTCCGGAGTTTCTACGAGCAGTACTTC. Protein sequence: CASSFRSFYEQYF.

The chain recombines TRBV7-9 with TRBJ2-1, with 9 bases that match TRBD1. The trim removed 5 bases at V and 8 bases at J, leaving 13 bases unmatched. This CDR3 is 16 amino acids long. Germline values: CDR1 SEHNR, CDR2 FQNEAQ (reference sequence). The CDR3 protein is CASSLSFGTGKDEQFF. As DNA, the CDR3 is TGTGCCAGCAGCCTAAGTTTTGGGACAGGGAAGGATGAGCAGTTCTTC.

The rearrangement uses TRBV28 and TRBJ2-2; the D is unclear. V was shortened by 3 bases and J by 6 bases, with 5 bases between the two germline ends. The CDR3 extends over 12 amino acids. Germline V gene data show CDR1 as MDHEN and CDR2 as SYDVKM. The CDR3 loop is CASSFQAGELFF. The CDR3 DNA is TGTGCCAGCAGTTTTCAGGCCGGGGAGCTGTTTTTT.

V is TRBV18 and J is TRBJ2-7; D possibly corresponds to TRBD2 (5 bases). Trimming pared 1 base from V and 4 bases from J, leaving 8 bases between. CDR3 length equals 13 residues. Germline loops: CDR1 KGHSH, CDR2 LQKENI. The CDR3 sequence is CASSPLGSYEQYF. The CDR3 nucleotides are TGTGCCAGCTCACCACTGGGGAGTTACGAGCAGTACTTC.

This clone is a singleton in its sample. The genes are TRBV7-9 and TRBJ1-5, with a possible D match to TRBD1 (6 bases). Trimming took 1 base from V and 5 from J, leaving 21 bases between them. CDR1 is SEHNR, CDR2 FQNEAQ, per germline (reference sequence). The CDR3 spans 18 residues. CDR3 DNA: TGTGCCAGCAGCTTAGAATTAATGCAGGGGAGTGGTGATCAGCCCCAGCATTTT. This encodes CASSLELMQGSGDQPQHF.

The V gene is TRBV9, the J gene TRBJ1-1, with D tentatively TRBD1 (6 bases). Deletions cut 0 bases from V and 1 base from J, with 7 bases between. Germline CDR1 is SGDLS and CDR2 is YYNGEE. CDR3 size: 14 residues. In DNA, the CDR3 is TGTGCCAGCAGCGTAGGGACAGCGAACACTGAAGCTTTCTTT. Amino acids: CASSVGTANTEAFF.

The CDR3 DNA reads as TGTGCCAGCAGCCAAGCTTGGGGACAGACCCAAGAGACCCAGTACTTC. It codes for CASSQAWGQTQETQYF. This chain uses TRBV3-1 (or the pseudogene TRBV3-2) with TRBJ2-5, with TRBD1 identical over 7 bases. After removal of 1 base from V and 1 base from J, the junction contained 6 bases not matched to a gene. Germline assignment: CDR1 LGHDT and CDR2 YNNKEL (reference sequence). This CDR3 is built from 16 residues.

The chain joins TRBV7-6 to TRBJ2-1, with 14 bases lining up with TRBD2. The CDR3 extends over 18 amino acids. With V trimmed by 5 bases and J by 1 base, 7 bases remained unmatched. The germline gives CDR1 SGHVS, CDR2 FNYEAQ. CDR3 region: CASSLPGLAGVSYNEQFF. The CDR3 nucleotides are TGTGCCAGCAGCCTTCCGGGACTAGCGGGAGTATCCTACAATGAGCAGTTCTTC.

The J gene is TRBJ2-7, the V gene TRBV5-4, with a weak D call TRBD1 (6 bases). CDR1 is SGHNT and CDR2 is YYREEE in the germline V gene (reference sequence). V gave up 0 bases and J gave up 5 bases, with 15 bases separating them. The CDR3 consists of 15 residues. The CDR3 nucleotides read TGTGCCAGCAGCTTGGGCTCCGGGACACGAGACGAGCAGTACTTC. It codes for CASSLGSGTRDEQYF.

This chain joins TRBV9 and TRBJ1-2, with D possibly matching TRBD1 (6 bases). V lost 3 bases, J lost 4 bases, and 13 bases lay in between. This CDR3 has 14 residues. Germline-derived CDR1 and CDR2 are SGDLS and YYNGEE. CDR3 sequence (DNA): TGTGCCAGCAGCGCCGTCGGGACACCCTATGGCTACACCTTC. Translated: CASSAVGTPYGYTF. The full variable domain, its missing parts supplied by reference TRBV9 and TRBJ1-2, is DSGVTQTPKHLITATGQRVTLRCSPRSGDLSVYWYQQSLDQGLQFLIQYYNGEERAKGNILERFSAQQFPDLHSELNLSSLELGDSALYFCASSAVGTPYGYTFGSGTRLTVV.

The chain links TRBV9 to TRBJ2-5; 9 bases agree with TRBD2. The CDR3 spans 18 residues. Germline V gene sequence: CDR1 SGDLS, CDR2 YYNGEE. After removal of 0 bases from V and 2 bases from J, the junction contained 11 bases not matched to a gene. CDR3 protein: CASSVGAGGPRRQETQYF. Written as DNA, the CDR3 is TGTGCCAGCAGCGTAGGGGCGGGAGGGCCGCGTCGGCAAGAGACCCAGTACTTC.

The gene calls are TRBV13 and TRBJ1-2; maybe TRBD1 (5 bases). Germline V gene sequence: CDR1 PRHDT, CDR2 FYEKMQ (reference sequence). Trimming shortened V by 3 bases and J by 7 bases, and 12 bases separated the two germline ends. CDR3 length: 13 residues. Here the CDR3 DNA reads TGTGCCAGCAGCTTTTCGGGGGTGTCTGGCTACACCTTC. Translated, it gives CASSFSGVSGYTF.